This record covers a single T cell receptor (beta chain). This record comes from a study of blood T cells in healthy people across ages. The use of a sample-barcoded 5' primer and a J-beta primer mix characterized a second PCR of roughly 7 to 12 cycles. TCRdb passed the 5' RACE reads through MiXCR, listing each CDR3 protein once. The sample has 1,500,000 or so distinct CDR3 sequences, about 42% seen once; the top ten hold roughly 3.7%. Unmatched junction bases numbered 5, after V lost 3 bases and J lost 0 bases. The germline V gene has CDR1 SGHTA and CDR2 FQGNSA. The CDR3 spans 17 residues. The source is a woman between 18 and 29 years old in good health. The chain combines TRBV7-2 with TRBJ1-6, with 7 bases lining up with TRBD1. Sequencing input: blood. The CDR3 DNA reads as TGTGCCAGCAGCTTTGCGGGACAGAGCTCCTATAATTCACCCCTCCACTTT. Its translation is CASSFAGQSSYNSPLHF.